These T cell receptor beta chains were read from a single sample in a study of T cell changes during pregnancy in multiple sclerosis. Using immunoSEQ multiplex PCR, the repertoire was profiled, and TCRdb retains in-frame clones only, with some absent. The sample carries about 57,000 clones, about 88% recorded once. This specimen was peripheral blood, taken after pregnancy. Source of these receptors: a female donor with multiple sclerosis, enrolled in a pregnancy study. CDR3s include the opening cysteine and the closing phenylalanine or tryptophan.

J: TRBJ1-5; V: TRBV30; CDR3: CAWSSSGVQPQHF
J: TRBJ2-4; V: TRBV7-2; CDR3: CASSRSGGVNIQYF
J: TRBJ1-4; V: TRBV10-3; CDR3: CAARAGTGGFVDEKLFF
J: TRBJ1-1; V: TRBV10-3; CDR3: CAISPTGDYTEAFF
J: TRBJ2-2; V: TRBV9; CDR3: CASSTRTSTGELFF
J: TRBJ2-7; V: TRBV28; CDR3: CASSSPRGGSFYEQYF
J: TRBJ2-7; V: TRBV18; CDR3: CASSPPSGSYEQYF
J: TRBJ1-2; V: TRBV29-1; CDR3: CSAHRSFPYGYTF
J: TRBJ1-5; V: TRBV18; CDR3: CASSLFEGDQPQHF
J: TRBJ2-3; V: TRBV7-3; CDR3: CASSGGAEDTQYF
J: TRBJ1-5; V: TRBV6-1; CDR3: CASSESGISNQPQHF
J: TRBJ2-7; V: TRBV28; CDR3: CASGWDTTYEQYF
J: TRBJ1-1; V: TRBV16; CDR3: CASSPKLGQGDTEAFF
J: TRBJ1-5; V: TRBV6-5; CDR3: CASSYTFGNQPQHF
J: TRBJ1-6; V: TRBV4-1; CDR3: CASSQSGQATMRAPSYNSPLHF
J: TRBJ1-2; V: TRBV11-2; CDR3: CASSSRTGGIYTF
J: TRBJ2-2; V: TRBV11-3; CDR3: CASSWGVGSGELFF
J: TRBJ2-2; V: TRBV5-1; CDR3: CASSPGTGVIGELFF
J: TRBJ1-2; V: TRBV7-2; CDR3: CASSPPPGTGIGYTF
J: TRBJ2-5; V: TRBV6-1; CDR3: CASMDSGGAWETQYF
J: TRBJ2-6; V: TRBV5-1; CDR3: CASSPMPVSTSGANVLTF
J: TRBJ1-6; V: TRBV6-1; CDR3: CASSELAGTGVSPLHF
J: TRBJ1-1; V: TRBV10-3; CDR3: CAIKGGRTEAFF
J: TRBJ1-2; V: TRBV5-4; CDR3: CASSLAAGSYGYTF
J: TRBJ1-2; V: TRBV6-5; CDR3: CASRLRGPGGYTF
J: TRBJ2-3; V: TRBV7-9; CDR3: CASSLARQGTTDTQYF
J: TRBJ1-5; V: TRBV2; CDR3: CASRVDRTGNQPQHF
J: TRBJ1-2; V: TRBV9; CDR3: CASSDRIYGYTF
J: TRBJ1-1; V: TRBV14; CDR3: CASSQVEASRVFF
J: TRBJ2-5; V: TRBV7-7; CDR3: CASSLRTTGEETQYF
J: TRBJ2-1; V: TRBV7-9; CDR3: CASSLAEYLGPYNEQFF
J: TRBJ1-2; V: TRBV7-2; CDR3: CASSRGVTGTNYGYTF
J: TRBJ1-2; V: TRBV28; CDR3: CASSLRGMGYTF
J: TRBJ1-1; V: TRBV11-2; CDR3: CASSLVRGSEAFF
J: TRBJ2-7; V: TRBV5-1; CDR3: CASSFKETGDYEQYF
J: TRBJ2-3; V: TRBV5-1; CDR3: CASSLTPTGSTDTQYF
J: TRBJ1-2; V: TRBV10-1; CDR3: CAKTGGANYGYTF
J: TRBJ1-2; V: TRBV6-6; CDR3: CASGRRDGYTF
J: TRBJ1-1; V: TRBV7-2; CDR3: CASSLARNPGGAFF
J: TRBJ1-2; V: TRBV18; CDR3: CASSPPAGTSNYGYTF
J: TRBJ1-4; V: TRBV6-1; CDR3: CASSGLTGWVSSREKLFF
J: TRBJ2-1; V: TRBV11-2; CDR3: CASSTYRDRQYNEQFF
J: TRBJ2-3; V: TRBV28; CDR3: CASSSPTGGARDTQYF